This T cell receptor (beta chain) was found in a study of cytomegalovirus exposure and HLA in healthy donors. Study-level findings and limits: The authors reported that TCR beta sequences could predict HLA-A and HLA-B alleles. These predictions were accurate for most subjects in the first cohort.

This clone was detected only a few times. What it binds is unknown. Primers for the PCR totalled 60 Vbeta and 13 Jbeta. Generated by immunoSEQ multiplex PCR, the TCRdb table keeps only in-frame clones and is missing some. The table shows over 100,000 clones, with 76% occurring only once. Germline lookup yields CDR1 DFQATT and CDR2 SNEGSKA (reference sequence). The CDR3 has 11 residues. V shed 3 bases and J shed 10 bases, with 12 bases lying between them. The chain carries TRBV20-1 and TRBJ1-1; no clear D. The clonotype comes from a woman aged 45-65 years in good health and CMV-seropositive. Material for sequencing was PBMCs. CDR3 coding DNA: TGCAGTGCTAGTTCCATGGCGGCAGCTTTCTTT. Translation gives CSASSMAAAFF.